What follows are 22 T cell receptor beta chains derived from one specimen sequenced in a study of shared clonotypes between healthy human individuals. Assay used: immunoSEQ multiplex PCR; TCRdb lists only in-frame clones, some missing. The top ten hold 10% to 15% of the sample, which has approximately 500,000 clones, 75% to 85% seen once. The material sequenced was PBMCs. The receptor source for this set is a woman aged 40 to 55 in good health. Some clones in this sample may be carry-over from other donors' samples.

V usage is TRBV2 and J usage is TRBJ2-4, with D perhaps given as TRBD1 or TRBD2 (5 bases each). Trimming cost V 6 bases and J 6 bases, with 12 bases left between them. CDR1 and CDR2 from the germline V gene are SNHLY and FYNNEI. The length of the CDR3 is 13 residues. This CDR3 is CASRMGGGNIQYF. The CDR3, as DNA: TGTGCCAGCAGGATGGGTGGGGGAAACATTCAGTACTTC. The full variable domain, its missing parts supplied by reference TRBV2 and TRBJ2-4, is EPEVTQTPSHQVTQMGQEVILRCVPISNHLYFYWYRQILGQKVEFLVSFYNNEISEKSEIFDDQFSVERPDGSNFTLKIRSTKLEDSAMYFCASRMGGGNIQYFGAGTRLSVL.

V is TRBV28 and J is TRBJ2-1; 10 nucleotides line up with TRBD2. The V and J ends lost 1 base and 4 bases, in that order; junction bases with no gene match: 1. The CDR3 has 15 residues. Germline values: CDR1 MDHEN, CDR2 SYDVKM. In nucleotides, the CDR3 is TGTGCCAGCAGTTTATATAGCGGGAGGTACAATGAGCAGTTCTTC. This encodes CASSLYSGRYNEQFF.

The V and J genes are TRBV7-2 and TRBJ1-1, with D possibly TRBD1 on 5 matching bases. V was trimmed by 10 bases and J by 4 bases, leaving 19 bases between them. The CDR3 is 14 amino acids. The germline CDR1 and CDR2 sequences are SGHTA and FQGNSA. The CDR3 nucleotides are TGTGCCAAAAAGGAGGGGCTTGTGACCACTGAAGCTTTCTTT. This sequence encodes CAKKEGLVTTEAFF.

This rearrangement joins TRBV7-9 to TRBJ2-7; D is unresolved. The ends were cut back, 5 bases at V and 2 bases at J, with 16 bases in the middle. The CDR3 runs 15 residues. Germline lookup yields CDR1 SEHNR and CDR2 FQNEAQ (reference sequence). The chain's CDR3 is CASSPAGLEAYEQYF. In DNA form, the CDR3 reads TGTGCCAGCAGCCCGGCTGGTCTGGAAGCCTACGAGCAGTACTTC.

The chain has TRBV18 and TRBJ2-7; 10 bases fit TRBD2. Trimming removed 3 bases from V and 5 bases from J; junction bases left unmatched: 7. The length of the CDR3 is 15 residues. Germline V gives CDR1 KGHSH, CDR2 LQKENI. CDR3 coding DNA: TGTGCCAGCTCACCCGCTAGCGGGAGTCACCACGAGCAGTACTTC. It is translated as CASSPASGSHHEQYF.

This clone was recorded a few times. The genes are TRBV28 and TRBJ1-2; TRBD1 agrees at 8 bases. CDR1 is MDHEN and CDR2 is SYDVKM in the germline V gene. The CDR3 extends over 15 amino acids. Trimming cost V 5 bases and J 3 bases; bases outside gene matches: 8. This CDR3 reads CASSTQKQGDYGYTF. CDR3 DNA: TGTGCCAGCAGTACTCAAAAACAGGGGGACTATGGCTACACCTTC.

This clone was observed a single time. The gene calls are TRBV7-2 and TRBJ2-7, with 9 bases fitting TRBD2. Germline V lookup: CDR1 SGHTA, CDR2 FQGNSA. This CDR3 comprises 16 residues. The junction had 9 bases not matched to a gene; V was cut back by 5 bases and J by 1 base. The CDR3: CASSDQAGGLSYEQYF. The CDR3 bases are TGTGCCAGCAGCGACCAGGCGGGAGGGCTGTCCTACGAGCAGTACTTC. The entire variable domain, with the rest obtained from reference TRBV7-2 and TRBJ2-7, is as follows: GAGVSQSPSNKVTEKGKDVELRCDPISGHTALYWYRQSLGQGLEFLIYFQGNSAPDKSGLPSDRFSAERTGGSVSTLTIQRTQQEDSAVYLCASSDQAGGLSYEQYFGPGTRLTVT.

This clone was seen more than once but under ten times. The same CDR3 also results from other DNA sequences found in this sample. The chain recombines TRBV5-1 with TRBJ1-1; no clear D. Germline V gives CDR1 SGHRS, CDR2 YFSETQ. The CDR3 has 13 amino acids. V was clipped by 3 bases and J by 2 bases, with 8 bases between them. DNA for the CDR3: TGCGCCAGCAGCTGGACCGCCAACACTGAAGCTTTCTTT. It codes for CASSWTANTEAFF.

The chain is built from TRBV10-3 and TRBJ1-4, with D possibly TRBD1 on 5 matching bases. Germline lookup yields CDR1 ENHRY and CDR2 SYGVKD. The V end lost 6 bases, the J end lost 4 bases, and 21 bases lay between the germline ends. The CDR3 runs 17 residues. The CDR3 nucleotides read TGTGCCATCAGCGCGGAGGCCCCGGGACGGCTTAATGAAAAACTGTTTTTT. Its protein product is CAISAEAPGRLNEKLFF.

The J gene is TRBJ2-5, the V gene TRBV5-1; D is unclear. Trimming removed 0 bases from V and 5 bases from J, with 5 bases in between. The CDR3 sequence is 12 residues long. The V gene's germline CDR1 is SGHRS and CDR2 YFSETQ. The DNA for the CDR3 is TGCGCCAGCAGCTTGGCCAGGGAGACCCAGTACTTC. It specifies CASSLARETQYF.

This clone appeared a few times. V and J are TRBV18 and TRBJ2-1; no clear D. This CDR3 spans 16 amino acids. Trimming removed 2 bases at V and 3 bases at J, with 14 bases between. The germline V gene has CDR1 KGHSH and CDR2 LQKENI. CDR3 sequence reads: CASSPFAPAGYNEQFF. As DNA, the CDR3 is TGTGCCAGCTCACCATTCGCCCCCGCCGGCTACAATGAGCAGTTCTTC.

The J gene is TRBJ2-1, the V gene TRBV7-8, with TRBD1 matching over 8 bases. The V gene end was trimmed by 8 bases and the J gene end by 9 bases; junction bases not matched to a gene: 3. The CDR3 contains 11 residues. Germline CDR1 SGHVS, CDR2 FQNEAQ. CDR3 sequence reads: CASGQGLEQFF. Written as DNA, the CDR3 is TGTGCCAGCGGACAGGGTCTTGAGCAGTTCTTC.

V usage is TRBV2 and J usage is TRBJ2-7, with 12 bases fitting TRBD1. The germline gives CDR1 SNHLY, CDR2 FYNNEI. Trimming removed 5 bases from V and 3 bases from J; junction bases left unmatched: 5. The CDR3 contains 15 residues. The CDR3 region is CASSWGQGALYEQYF. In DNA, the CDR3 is TGTGCCAGCAGTTGGGGACAGGGGGCTCTCTACGAGCAGTACTTC.

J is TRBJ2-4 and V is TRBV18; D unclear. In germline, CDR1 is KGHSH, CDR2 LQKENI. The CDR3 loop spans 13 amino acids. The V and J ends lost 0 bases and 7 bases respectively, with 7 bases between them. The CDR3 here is CASSPPSLNIQYF. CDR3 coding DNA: TGTGCCAGCTCACCACCTAGTTTGAACATTCAGTACTTC. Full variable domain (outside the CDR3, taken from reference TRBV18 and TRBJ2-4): NAGVMQNPRHLVRRRGQEARLRCSPMKGHSHVYWYRQLPEEGLKFMVYLQKENIIDESGMPKERFSAEFPKEGPSILRIQQVVRGDSAAYFCASSPPSLNIQYFGAGTRLSVL.

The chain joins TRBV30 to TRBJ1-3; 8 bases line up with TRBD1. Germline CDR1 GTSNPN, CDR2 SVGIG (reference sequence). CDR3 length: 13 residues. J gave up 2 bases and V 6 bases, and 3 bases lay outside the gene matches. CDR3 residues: CACTRGPGNTIYF. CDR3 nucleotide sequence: TGTGCCTGTACCAGGGGGCCTGGAAACACCATATATTTT.

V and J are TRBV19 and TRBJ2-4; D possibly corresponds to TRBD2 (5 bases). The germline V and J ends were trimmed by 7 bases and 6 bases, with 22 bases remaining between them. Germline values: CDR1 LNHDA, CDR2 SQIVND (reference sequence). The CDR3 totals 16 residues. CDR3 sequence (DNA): TGTGCCAGTACCCCAAAAGACAAGCGGTGGGCAAACATTCAGTACTTC. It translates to CASTPKDKRWANIQYF.

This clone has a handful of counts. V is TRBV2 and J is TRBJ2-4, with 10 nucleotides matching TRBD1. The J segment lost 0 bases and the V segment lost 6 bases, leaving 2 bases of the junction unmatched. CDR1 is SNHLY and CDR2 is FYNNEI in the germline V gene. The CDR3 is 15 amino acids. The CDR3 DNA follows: TGTGCCAGCAGCGGGACAGGGGAAGCCAAAAACATTCAGTACTTC. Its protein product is CASSGTGEAKNIQYF.

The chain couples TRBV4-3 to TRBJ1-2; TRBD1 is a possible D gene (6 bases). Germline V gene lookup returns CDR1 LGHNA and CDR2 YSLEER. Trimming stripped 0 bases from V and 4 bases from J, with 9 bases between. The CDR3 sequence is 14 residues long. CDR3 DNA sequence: TGCGCCAGCAGCCAAGAGGGGGCGCGCTATGGCTACACCTTC. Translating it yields CASSQEGARYGYTF.

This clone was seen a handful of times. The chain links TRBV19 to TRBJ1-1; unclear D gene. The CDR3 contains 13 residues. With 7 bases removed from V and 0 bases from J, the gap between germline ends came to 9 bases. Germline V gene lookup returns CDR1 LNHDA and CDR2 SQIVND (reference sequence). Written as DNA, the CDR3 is TGTGCCAGTACTTATGGGCTGAACACTGAAGCTTTCTTT. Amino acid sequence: CASTYGLNTEAFF.

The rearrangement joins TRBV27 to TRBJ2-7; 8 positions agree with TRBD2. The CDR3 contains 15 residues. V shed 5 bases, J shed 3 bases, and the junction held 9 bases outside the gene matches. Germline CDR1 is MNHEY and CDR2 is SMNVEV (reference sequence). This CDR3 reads CASSPFLAGVYEQYF. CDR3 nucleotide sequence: TGTGCCAGCAGTCCGTTCCTAGCGGGTGTCTACGAGCAGTACTTC.

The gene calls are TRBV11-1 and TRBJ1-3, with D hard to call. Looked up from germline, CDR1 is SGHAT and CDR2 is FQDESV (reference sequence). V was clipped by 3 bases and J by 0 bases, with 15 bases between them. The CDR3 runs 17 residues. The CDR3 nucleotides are TGTGCCAGCAGCTTCCGGTCCCATCGTTCCTCTGGAAACACCATATATTTT. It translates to CASSFRSHRSSGNTIYF.

Here the CDR3 DNA reads TGTGCCAGCAGCTTACGGAGGGCCGGGTCAGAGACCCAGTACTTC. Its protein is CASSLRRAGSETQYF. The chain links TRBV7-2 to TRBJ2-5, with D perhaps TRBD2 (6 bases). This CDR3 comprises 15 residues. Between the trimmed V and J ends, which lost 2 bases and 4 bases, there was a span of 14 bases. From germline, CDR1 is SGHTA and CDR2 FQGNSA.